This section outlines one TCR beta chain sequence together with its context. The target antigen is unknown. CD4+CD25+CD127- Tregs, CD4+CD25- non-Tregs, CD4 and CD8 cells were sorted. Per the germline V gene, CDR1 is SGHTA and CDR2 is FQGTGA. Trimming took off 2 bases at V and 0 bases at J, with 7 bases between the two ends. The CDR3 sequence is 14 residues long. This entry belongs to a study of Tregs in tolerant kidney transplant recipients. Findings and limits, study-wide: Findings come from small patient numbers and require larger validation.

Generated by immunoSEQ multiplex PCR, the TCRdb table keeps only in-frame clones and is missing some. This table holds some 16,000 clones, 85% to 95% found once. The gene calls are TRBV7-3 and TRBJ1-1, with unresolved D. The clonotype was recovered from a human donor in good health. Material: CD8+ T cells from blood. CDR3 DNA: TGTGCCAGCAGCTTACAGGTCGTGAACACTGAAGCTTTCTTT. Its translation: CASSLQVVNTEAFF.